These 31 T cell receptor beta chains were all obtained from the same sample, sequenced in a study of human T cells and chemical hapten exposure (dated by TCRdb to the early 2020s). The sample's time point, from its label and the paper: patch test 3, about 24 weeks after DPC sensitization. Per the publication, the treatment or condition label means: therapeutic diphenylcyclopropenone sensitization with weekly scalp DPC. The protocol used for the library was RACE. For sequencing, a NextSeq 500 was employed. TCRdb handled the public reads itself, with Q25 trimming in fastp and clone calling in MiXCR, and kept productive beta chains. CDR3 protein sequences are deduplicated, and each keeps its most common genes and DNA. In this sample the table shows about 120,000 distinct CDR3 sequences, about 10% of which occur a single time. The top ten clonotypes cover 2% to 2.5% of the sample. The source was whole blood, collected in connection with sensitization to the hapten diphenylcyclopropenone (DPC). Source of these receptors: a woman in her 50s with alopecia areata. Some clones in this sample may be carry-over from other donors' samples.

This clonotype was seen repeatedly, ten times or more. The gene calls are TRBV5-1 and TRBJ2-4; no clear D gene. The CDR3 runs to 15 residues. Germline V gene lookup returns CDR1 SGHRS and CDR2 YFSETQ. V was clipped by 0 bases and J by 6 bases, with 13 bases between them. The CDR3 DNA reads TGCGCCAGCAGCTTGGAAGGTCGACCGGGAAACATTCAGTACTTC. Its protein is CASSLEGRPGNIQYF.

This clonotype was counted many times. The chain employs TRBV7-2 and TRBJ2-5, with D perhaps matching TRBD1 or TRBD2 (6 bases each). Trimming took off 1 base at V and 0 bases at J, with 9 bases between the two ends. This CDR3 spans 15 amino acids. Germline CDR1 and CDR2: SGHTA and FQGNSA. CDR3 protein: CASSLGGAYQETQYF. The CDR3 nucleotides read TGTGCCAGCAGCTTAGGGGGGGCCTACCAAGAGACCCAGTACTTC.

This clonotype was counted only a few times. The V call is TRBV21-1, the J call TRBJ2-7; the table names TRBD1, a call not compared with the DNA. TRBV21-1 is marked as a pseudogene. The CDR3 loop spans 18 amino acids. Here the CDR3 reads CASNPPETGGETWYEQYF. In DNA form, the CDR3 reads TGTGCCAGCAACCCACCCGAGACAGGGGGCGAGACCTGGTACGAGCAGTACTTC.

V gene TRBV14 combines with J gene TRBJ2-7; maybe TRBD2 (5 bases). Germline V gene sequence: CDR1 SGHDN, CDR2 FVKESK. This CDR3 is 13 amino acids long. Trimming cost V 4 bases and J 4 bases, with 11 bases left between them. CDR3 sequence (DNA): TGTGCCAGCAGCCCCGACTACTATTACGAGCAGTACTTC. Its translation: CASSPDYYYEQYF.

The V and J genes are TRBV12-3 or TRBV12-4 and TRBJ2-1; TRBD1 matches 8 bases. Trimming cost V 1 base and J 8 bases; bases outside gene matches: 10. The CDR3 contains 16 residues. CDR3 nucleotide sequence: TGTGCCAGCAGTTTAGGGTCTTTCAGGGGGCGGCATGAGCAGTTCTTC. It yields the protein CASSLGSFRGRHEQFF.

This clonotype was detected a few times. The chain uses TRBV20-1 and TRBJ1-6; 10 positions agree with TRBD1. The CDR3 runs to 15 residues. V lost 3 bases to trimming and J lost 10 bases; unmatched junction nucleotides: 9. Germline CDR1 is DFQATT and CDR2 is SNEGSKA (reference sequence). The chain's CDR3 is CSASGQGERSSPLHF. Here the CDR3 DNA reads TGCAGTGCTAGTGGACAGGGGGAAAGGTCGTCACCCCTCCACTTT.

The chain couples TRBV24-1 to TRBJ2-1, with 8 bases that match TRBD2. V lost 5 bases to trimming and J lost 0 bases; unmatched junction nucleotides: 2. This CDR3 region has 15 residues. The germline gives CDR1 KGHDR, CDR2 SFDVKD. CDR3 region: CATSGGGSSYNEQFF. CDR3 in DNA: TGTGCCACCAGTGGCGGGGGGAGCTCCTACAATGAGCAGTTCTTC.

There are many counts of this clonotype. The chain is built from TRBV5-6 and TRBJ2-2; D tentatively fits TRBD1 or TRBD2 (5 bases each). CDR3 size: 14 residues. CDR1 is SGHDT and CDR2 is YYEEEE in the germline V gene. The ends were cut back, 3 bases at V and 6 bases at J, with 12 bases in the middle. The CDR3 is CASSSGTTSGELFF. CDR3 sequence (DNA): TGTGCCAGCAGCTCCGGGACGACGTCCGGGGAGCTGTTTTTT.

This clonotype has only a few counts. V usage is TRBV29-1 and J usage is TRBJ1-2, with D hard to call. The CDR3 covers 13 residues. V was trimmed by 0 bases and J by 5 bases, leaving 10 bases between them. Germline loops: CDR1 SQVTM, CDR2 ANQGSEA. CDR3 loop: CSVEDAGYYGYTF. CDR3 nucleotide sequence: TGCAGCGTTGAAGATGCGGGGTATTATGGCTACACCTTC.

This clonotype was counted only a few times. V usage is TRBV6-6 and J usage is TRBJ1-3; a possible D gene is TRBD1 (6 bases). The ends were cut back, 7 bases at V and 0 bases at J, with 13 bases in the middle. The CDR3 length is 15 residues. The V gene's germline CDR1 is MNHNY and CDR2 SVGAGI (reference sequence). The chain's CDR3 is CASTQGRISGNTIYF. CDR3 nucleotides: TGTGCCAGCACCCAGGGGAGGATCTCTGGAAACACCATATATTTT.

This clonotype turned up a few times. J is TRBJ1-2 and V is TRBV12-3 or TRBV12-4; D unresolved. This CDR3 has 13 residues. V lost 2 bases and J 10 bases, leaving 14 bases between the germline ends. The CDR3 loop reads CASSLLYTTDYTF. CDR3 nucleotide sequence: TGTGCCAGCAGTTTACTTTACACGACCGACTACACCTTC.

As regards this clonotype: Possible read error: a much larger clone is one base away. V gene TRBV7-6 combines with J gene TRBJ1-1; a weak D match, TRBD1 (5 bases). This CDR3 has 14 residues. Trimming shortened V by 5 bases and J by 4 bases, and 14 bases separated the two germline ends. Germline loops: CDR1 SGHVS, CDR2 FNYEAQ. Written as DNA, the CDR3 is TGTGCCAGCAGCCCCAACGGGGGAGGCACTGAAGCTTTCTTT. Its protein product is CASSPNGGGTEAFF.

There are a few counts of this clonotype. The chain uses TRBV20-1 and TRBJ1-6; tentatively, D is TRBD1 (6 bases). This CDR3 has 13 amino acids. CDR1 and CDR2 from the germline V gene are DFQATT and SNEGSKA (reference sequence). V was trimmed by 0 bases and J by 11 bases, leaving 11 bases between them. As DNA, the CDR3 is TGCAGTGCTAGAGAGGGGAAGGGGGCACCCCTCCACTTT. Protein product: CSAREGKGAPLHF.

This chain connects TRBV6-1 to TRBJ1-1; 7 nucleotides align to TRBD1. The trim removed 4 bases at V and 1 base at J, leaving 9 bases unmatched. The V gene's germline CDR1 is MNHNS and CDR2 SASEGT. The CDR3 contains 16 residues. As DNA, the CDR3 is TGTGCCAGCAGTGTTTGGTCGACAGGGACGAACACTGAAGCTTTCTTT. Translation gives CASSVWSTGTNTEAFF.

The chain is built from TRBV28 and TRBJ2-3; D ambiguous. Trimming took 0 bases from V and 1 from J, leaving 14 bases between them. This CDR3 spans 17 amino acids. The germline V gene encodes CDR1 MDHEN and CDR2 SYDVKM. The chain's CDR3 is CASSLWVDVWGTDTQYF. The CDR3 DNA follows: TGTGCCAGCAGTTTATGGGTCGACGTTTGGGGCACAGATACGCAGTATTTT. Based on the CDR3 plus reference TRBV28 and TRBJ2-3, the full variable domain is DVKVTQSSRYLVKRTGEKVFLECVQDMDHENMFWYRQDPGLGLRLIYFSYDVKMKEKGDIPEGYSVSREKKERFSLILESASTNQTSMYLCASSLWVDVWGTDTQYFGPGTRLTVL.

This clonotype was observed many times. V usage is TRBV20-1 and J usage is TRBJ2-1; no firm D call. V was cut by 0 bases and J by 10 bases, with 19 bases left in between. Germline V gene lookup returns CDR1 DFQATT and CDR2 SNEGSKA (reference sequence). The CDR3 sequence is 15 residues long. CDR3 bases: TGCAGTGCTAGAGATAGTGAAGTCGCAGGCTACGAGCAGTTCTTC. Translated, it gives CSARDSEVAGYEQFF.

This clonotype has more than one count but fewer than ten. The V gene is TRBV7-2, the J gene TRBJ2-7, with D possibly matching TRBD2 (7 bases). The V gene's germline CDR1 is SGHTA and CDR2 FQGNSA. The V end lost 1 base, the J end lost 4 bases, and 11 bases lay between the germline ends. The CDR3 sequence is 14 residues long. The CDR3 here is CASSLVGGGYEQYF. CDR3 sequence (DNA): TGTGCCAGCAGCTTAGTGGGAGGGGGGTACGAGCAGTACTTC.

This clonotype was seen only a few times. This CDR3 is CASSSRTGGRYNEQFF. The DNA of the CDR3 is TGCGCCAGCAGCTCCCGGACAGGGGGCAGGTACAATGAGCAGTTCTTC. This sequence joins TRBV5-1 and TRBJ2-1; 11 bases map to TRBD1. Per the germline V gene, CDR1 is SGHRS and CDR2 is YFSETQ. The J segment lost 4 bases and the V segment lost 3 bases, leaving 6 bases of the junction unmatched. The CDR3 covers 16 residues. Full variable domain (outside the CDR3, taken from reference TRBV5-1 and TRBJ2-1): KAGVTQTPRYLIKTRGQQVTLSCSPISGHRSVSWYQQTPGQGLQFLFEYFSETQRNKGNFPGRFSGRQFSNSRSEMNVSTLELGDSALYLCASSSRTGGRYNEQFFGPGTRLTVL.

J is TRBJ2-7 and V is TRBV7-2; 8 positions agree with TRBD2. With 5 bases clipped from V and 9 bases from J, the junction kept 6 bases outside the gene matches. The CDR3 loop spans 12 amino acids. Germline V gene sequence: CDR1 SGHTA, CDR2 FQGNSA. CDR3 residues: CASSNPAGGQYF. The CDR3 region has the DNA TGTGCCAGCAGCAATCCGGCGGGAGGGCAGTACTTC.

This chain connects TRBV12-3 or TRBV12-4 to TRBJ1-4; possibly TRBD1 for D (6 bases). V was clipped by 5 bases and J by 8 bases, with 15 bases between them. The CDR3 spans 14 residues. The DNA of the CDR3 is TGTGCCAGCAGTCGGGACACCCGGGGCGAAAAACTGTTTTTT. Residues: CASSRDTRGEKLFF.

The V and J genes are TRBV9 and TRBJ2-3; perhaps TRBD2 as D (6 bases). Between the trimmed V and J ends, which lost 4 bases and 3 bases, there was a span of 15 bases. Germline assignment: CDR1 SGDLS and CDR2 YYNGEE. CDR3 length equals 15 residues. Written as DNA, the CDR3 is TGTGCCAGCAGCCTCCGGGACTCCCGAACAGATACGCAGTATTTT. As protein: CASSLRDSRTDTQYF.

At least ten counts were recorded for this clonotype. CDR3 DNA sequence: TGTGCCAGCAGTAACATGGGGGGAATAAGCACAGATACGCAGTATTTT. Its translation: CASSNMGGISTDTQYF. The chain has TRBV6-1 and TRBJ2-3, with D perhaps matching TRBD2 (6 bases). Germline V CDR1 and CDR2: MNHNS, SASEGT. Trimming shortened V by 5 bases and J by 0 bases, and 15 bases separated the two germline ends. CDR3 length: 16 residues.

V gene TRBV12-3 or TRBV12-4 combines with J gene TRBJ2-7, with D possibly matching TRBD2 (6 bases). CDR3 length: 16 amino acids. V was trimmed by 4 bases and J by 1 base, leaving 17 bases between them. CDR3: CASSSTSWGGSYEQYF. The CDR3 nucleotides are TGTGCCAGCAGTTCCACTAGCTGGGGCGGTTCCTACGAGCAGTACTTC.

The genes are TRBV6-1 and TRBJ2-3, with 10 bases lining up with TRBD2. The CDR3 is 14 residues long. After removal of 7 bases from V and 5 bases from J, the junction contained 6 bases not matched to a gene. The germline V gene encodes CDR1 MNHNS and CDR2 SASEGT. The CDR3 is CASITAGGIDTQYF. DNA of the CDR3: TGTGCCAGCATAACAGCGGGAGGGATAGATACGCAGTATTTT.

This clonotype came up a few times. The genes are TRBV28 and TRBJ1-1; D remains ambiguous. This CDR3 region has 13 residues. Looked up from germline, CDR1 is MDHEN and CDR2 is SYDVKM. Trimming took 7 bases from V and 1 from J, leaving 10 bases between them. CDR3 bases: TGTGCCAGCACCACGCCTTGGAACACTGAAGCTTTCTTT. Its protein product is CASTTPWNTEAFF.

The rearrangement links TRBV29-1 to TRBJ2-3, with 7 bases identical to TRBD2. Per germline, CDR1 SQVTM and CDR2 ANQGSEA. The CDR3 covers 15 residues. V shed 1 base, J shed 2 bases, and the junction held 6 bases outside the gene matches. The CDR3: CSVEGRGGTTDTQYF. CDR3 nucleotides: TGCAGCGTTGAAGGAAGGGGAGGGACCACAGATACGCAGTATTTT.

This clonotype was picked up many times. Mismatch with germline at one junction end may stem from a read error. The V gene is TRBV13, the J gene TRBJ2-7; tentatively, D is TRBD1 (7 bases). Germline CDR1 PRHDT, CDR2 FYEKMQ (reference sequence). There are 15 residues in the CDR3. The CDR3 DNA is TGTGCCAGCAGCCTAGGAGGGGGCGGAGGGAACGAGCAGTACTTC. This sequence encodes CASSLGGGGGNEQYF.

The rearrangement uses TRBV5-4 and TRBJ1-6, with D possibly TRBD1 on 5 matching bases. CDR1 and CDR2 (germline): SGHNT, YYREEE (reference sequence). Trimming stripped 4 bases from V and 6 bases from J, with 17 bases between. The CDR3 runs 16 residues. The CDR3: CASSTRREGSNSPLHF. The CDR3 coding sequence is TGTGCCAGCAGCACCCGGAGAGAGGGGAGTAATTCACCCCTCCACTTT.

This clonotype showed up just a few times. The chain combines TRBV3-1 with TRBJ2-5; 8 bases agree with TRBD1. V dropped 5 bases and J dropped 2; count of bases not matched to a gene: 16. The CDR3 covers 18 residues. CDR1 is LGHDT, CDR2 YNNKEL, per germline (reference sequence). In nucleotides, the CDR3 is TGTGCCAGCAGCGGTACCGGGACAGGAGAAATGAAGCAAGAGACCCAGTACTTC. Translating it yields CASSGTGTGEMKQETQYF.

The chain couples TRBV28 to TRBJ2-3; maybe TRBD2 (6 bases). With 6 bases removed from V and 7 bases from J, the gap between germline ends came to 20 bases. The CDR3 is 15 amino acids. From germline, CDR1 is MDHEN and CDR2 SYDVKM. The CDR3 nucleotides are TGTGCCAGCAGAACCGGGACTTCTTATACTTATACGCAGTATTTT. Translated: CASRTGTSYTYTQYF.

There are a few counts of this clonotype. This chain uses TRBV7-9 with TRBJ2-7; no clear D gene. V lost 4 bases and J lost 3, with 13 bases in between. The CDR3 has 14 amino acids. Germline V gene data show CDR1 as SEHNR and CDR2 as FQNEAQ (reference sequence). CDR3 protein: CASSSPEASYEQYF. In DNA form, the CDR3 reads TGTGCCAGCAGCTCCCCCGAGGCTAGCTACGAGCAGTACTTC. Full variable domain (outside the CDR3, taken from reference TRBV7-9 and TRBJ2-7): DTGVSQNPRHKITKRGQNVTFRCDPISEHNRLYWYRQTLGQGPEFLTYFQNEAQLEKSRLLSDRFSAERPKGSFSTLEIQRTEQGDSAMYLCASSSPEASYEQYFGPGTRLTVT.